What follows are 14 T cell receptor beta chains derived from one specimen sequenced in a study of cytomegalovirus exposure and HLA in healthy donors. Repertoires were generated with immunoSEQ multiplex PCR, while TCRdb's copy carries only in-frame clones and drops some. Among 85,000 to 120,000 clones listed, over 85% were seen once. Sequencing was carried out using PBMCs. These receptors originate from a woman in her late teens or twenties in good health and CMV-seronegative.

The J gene is TRBJ1-2, the V gene TRBV5-4; the D gene is possibly TRBD1 (6 bases). Trimming pared 4 bases from V and 8 bases from J, leaving 15 bases between. The CDR3 is made up of 13 amino acids. Germline lookup yields CDR1 SGHNT and CDR2 YYREEE (reference sequence). The CDR3 nucleotides read TGTGCCAGCAGCCCAAGGGGGGGATTCGGCTACACCTTC. Translation: CASSPRGGFGYTF.

The chain employs TRBV25-1 and TRBJ2-2, with D perhaps TRBD1 (6 bases). Trimming cost V 3 bases and J 4 bases, with 15 bases left between them. CDR3 length equals 16 residues. The germline V gene has CDR1 MGHDK and CDR2 SYGVNS. CDR3 amino acids: CASSDVPGAFTGELFF. CDR3 DNA: TGTGCCAGCAGTGATGTTCCAGGGGCCTTCACCGGGGAGCTGTTTTTT. Full variable domain (outside the CDR3, taken from reference TRBV25-1 and TRBJ2-2): EADIYQTPRYLVIGTGKKITLECSQTMGHDKMYWYQQDPGMELHLIHYSYGVNSTEKGDLSSESTVSRIRTEHFPLTLESARPSHTSQYLCASSDVPGAFTGELFFGEGSRLTVL.

This clone was seen just once. The chain uses TRBV9 and TRBJ1-4; D is unresolved. The CDR3 has 14 residues. V was cut by 0 bases and J by 11 bases, with 14 bases left in between. Germline V gives CDR1 SGDLS, CDR2 YYNGEE. Here the CDR3 DNA reads TGTGCCAGCAGCGTAGGGACGGCGGACTTTAAACTGTTTTTT. Its translation is CASSVGTADFKLFF.

The V gene is TRBV11-3, the J gene TRBJ1-6; TRBD1 matches at 11 bases. CDR3 length: 15 residues. Trimming took 4 bases from V and 6 from J; bases not matched to a gene: 2. The germline V gene has CDR1 SGHNT and CDR2 YENEEA. The CDR3 region is CASSSDRGRNSPLHF. In DNA, the CDR3 is TGTGCCAGCAGCTCGGACAGGGGGCGTAATTCACCCCTCCACTTT.

The V call is TRBV27, the J call TRBJ2-7, with a tentative D call TRBD2 (5 bases). The germline gives CDR1 MNHEY, CDR2 SMNVEV (reference sequence). This CDR3 is 13 amino acids long. The V and J ends lost 5 bases and 6 bases respectively, with 14 bases between them. CDR3 DNA: TGTGCCAGCAGTGCGGACTTGGGGAGCGAGCAGTACTTC. Translation gives CASSADLGSEQYF.

This chain joins TRBV18 and TRBJ2-2; 8 positions agree with TRBD1. Germline-derived CDR1 and CDR2 are KGHSH and LQKENI. The CDR3 has 15 amino acids. With 3 bases clipped from V and 5 bases from J, the junction kept 5 bases outside the gene matches. The CDR3 coding sequence is TGTGCCAGCTCACCGAGGCAGGGGGCAACCGGGGAGCTGTTTTTT. Translated: CASSPRQGATGELFF.

The gene calls are TRBV25-1 and TRBJ2-5; D might be TRBD2 (5 bases). The CDR3 has 15 amino acids. V lost 5 bases, J lost 1 base, and 14 bases lay in between. Germline CDR1 reads MGHDK; CDR2 reads SYGVNS. The CDR3 sequence: CASSTIAGGQETQYF. CDR3 nucleotide sequence: TGTGCCAGCAGTACTATAGCCGGAGGCCAAGAGACCCAGTACTTC.

CDR3 amino acids: CAISGQLNTEAFF. The CDR3 nucleotides read TGTGCCATCAGTGGACAGCTGAACACTGAAGCTTTCTTT. The chain links TRBV10-3 to TRBJ1-1; D perhaps matches TRBD1 (5 bases). The V end lost 4 bases, the J end lost 0 bases, and 6 bases lay between the germline ends. The germline CDR1 and CDR2 sequences are ENHRY and SYGVKD. The CDR3 spans 13 residues.

This rearrangement joins TRBV27 to TRBJ1-5; maybe TRBD1 (5 bases). Germline V gene lookup returns CDR1 MNHEY and CDR2 SMNVEV (reference sequence). Trimming cost V 2 bases and J 0 bases, with 17 bases left between them. This CDR3 is 18 amino acids long. The CDR3 DNA reads as TGTGCCAGCAGTTTAGTCAGGGCGAGTGGGCATAGCAATCAGCCCCAGCATTTT. Translating gives CASSLVRASGHSNQPQHF.

This chain joins TRBV6-5 and TRBJ2-1; tentatively, D is TRBD2 (6 bases). The CDR3 sequence is 16 residues long. Germline V CDR1 and CDR2: MNHEY, SVGAGI. The ends were cut back, 3 bases at V and 7 bases at J, with 19 bases in the middle. This chain's CDR3 is CASSYGVGAEGNEQFF. CDR3 nucleotide sequence: TGTGCCAGCAGTTATGGAGTCGGGGCGGAGGGGAATGAGCAGTTCTTC.

This rearrangement joins TRBV5-4 to TRBJ2-7, with 12 nucleotides matching TRBD2. Trimming removed 4 bases from V and 3 bases from J; junction bases left unmatched: 14. The CDR3 has 18 residues. Germline V gene lookup returns CDR1 SGHNT and CDR2 YYREEE (reference sequence). CDR3 sequence: CASSPGGLAGNLGYEQYF. DNA for the CDR3: TGTGCCAGCAGCCCGGGGGGACTAGCGGGTAATCTGGGCTACGAGCAGTACTTC.

The V gene is TRBV6-1, the J gene TRBJ1-2, with D tentatively TRBD1 (6 bases). Trimming cost V 4 bases and J 4 bases, with 13 bases left between them. Germline V gives CDR1 MNHNS, CDR2 SASEGT. The length of the CDR3 is 14 residues. The CDR3 region has the DNA TGTGCCAGCAGTGGGGGGCAGCGACTCTATGGCTACACCTTC. It translates to CASSGGQRLYGYTF.

The V and J genes are TRBV27 and TRBJ2-2; D is unresolved. Trimming took 0 bases from V and 7 from J, leaving 6 bases between them. This CDR3 contains 13 residues. Germline values: CDR1 MNHEY, CDR2 SMNVEV (reference sequence). The CDR3 loop reads CASSLSPIGELFF. Here the CDR3 DNA reads TGTGCCAGCAGTTTATCCCCCATCGGGGAGCTGTTTTTT.

The genes are TRBV29-1 and TRBJ2-4; D perhaps matches TRBD2 (6 bases). CDR1 and CDR2 (germline): SQVTM, ANQGSEA. V shed 7 bases and J shed 0 bases, with 13 bases lying between them. The CDR3 length is 14 residues. The CDR3 protein is CSAGGDLAKNIQYF. The CDR3 coding sequence is TGCAGCGCCGGCGGGGACTTAGCCAAAAACATTCAGTACTTC.